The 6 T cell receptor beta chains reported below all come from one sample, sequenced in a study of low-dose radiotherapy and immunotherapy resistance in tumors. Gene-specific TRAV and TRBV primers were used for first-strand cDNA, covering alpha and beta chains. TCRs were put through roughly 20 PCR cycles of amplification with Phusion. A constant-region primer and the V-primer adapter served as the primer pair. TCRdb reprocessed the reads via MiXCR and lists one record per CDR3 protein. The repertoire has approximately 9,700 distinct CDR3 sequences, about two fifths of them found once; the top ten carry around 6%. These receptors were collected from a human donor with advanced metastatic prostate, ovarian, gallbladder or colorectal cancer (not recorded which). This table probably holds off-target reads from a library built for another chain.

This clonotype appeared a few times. The CDR3 protein is CASSRRQGAETQYF. The CDR3 nucleotides read TGTGCCAGCAGCAGAAGACAGGGGGCCGAGACCCAGTACTTC. This chain connects TRBV11-3 to TRBJ2-5; 10 nucleotides line up with TRBD1. The ends lost 5 bases at V and 5 bases at J; junction bases unmatched: 5. CDR3 size: 14 residues. Germline CDR1 and CDR2: SGHNT and YENEEA.

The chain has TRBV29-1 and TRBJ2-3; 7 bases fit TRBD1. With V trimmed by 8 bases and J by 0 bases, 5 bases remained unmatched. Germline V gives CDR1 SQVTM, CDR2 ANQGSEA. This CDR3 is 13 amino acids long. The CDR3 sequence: CSHNRGSTDTQYF. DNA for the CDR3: TGCAGCCACAACAGGGGAAGCACAGATACGCAGTATTTT.

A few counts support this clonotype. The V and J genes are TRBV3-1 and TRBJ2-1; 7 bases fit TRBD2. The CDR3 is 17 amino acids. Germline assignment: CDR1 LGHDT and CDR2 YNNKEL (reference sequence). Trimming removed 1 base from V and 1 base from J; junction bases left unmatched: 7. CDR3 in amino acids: CASSQVTTGGSYNEQFF. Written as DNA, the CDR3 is TGTGCCAGCAGCCAAGTTACGACGGGAGGTTCCTACAATGAGCAGTTCTTC.

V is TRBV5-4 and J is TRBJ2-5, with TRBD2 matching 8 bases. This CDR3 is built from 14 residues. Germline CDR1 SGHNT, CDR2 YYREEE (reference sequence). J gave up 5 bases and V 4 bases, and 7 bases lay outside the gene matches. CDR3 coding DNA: TGTGCCAGCAGCGCCCCGGGAGGGGTGGAGACCCAGTACTTC. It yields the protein CASSAPGGVETQYF.

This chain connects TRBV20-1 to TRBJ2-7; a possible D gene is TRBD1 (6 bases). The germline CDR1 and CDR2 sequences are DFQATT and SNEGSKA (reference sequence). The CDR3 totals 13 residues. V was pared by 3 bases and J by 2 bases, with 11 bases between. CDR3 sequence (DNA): TGCAGTGCTAGCTTTCGGACAGCCTACGAGCAGTACTTC. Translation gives CSASFRTAYEQYF.

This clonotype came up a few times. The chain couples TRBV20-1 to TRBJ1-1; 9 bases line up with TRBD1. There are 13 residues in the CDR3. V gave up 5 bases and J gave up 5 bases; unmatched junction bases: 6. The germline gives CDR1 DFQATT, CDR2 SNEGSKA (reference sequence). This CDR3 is CSAELDRGTEAFF. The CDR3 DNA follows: TGCAGTGCTGAATTGGACAGGGGAACTGAAGCTTTCTTT.